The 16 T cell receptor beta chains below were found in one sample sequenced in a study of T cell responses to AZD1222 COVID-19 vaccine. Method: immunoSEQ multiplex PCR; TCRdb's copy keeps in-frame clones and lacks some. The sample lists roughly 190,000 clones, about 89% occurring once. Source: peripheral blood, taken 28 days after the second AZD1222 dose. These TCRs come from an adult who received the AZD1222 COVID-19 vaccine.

The CDR3 here is CARRGWGGSYEQYF. CDR3 DNA: TGTGCCCGCCGCGGGTGGGGGGGCAGCTACGAGCAGTACTTC. V and J are TRBV5-5 and TRBJ2-7; weak D call: TRBD2 (7 bases). Germline values: CDR1 SGHKS, CDR2 YYEKEE (reference sequence). The ends were cut back, 10 bases at V and 3 bases at J, with 20 bases in the middle. This CDR3 spans 14 amino acids.

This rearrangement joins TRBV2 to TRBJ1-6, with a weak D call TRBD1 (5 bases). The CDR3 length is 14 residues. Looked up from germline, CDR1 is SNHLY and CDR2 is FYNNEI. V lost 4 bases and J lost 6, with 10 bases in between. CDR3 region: CASSGWGVNSPLHF. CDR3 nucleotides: TGTGCCAGCAGTGGGTGGGGGGTTAATTCACCCCTCCACTTT.

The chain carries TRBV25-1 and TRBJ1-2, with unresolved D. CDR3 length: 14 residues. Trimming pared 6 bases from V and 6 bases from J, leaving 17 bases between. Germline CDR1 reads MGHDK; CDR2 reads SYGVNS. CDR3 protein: CASRWEGLGDGYTF. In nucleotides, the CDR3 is TGTGCCAGCAGATGGGAAGGGCTTGGAGATGGCTACACCTTC.

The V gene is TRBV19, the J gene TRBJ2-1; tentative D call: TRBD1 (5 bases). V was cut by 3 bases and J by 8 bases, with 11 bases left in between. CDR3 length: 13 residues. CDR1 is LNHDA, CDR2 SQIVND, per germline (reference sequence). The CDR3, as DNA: TGTGCCAGTAGTATCGTTGAAGGGGATGAGCAGTTCTTC. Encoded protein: CASSIVEGDEQFF. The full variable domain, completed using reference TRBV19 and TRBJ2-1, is DGGITQSPKYLFRKEGQNVTLSCEQNLNHDAMYWYRQDPGQGLRLIYYSQIVNDFQKGDIAEGYSVSREKKESFPLTVTSAQKNPTAFYLCASSIVEGDEQFFGPGTRLTVL.

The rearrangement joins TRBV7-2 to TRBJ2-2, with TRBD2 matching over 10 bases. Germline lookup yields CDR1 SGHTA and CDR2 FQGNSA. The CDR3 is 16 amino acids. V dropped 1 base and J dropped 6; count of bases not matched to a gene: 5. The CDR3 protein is CASSLDTSGGAGELFF. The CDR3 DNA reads TGTGCCAGCAGCTTAGATACGAGCGGGGGGGCCGGGGAGCTGTTTTTT.

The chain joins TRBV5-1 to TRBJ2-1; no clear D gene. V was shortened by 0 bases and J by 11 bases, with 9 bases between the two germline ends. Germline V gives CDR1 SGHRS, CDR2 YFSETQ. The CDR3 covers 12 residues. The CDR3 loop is CASSLADSQQFF. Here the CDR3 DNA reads TGCGCCAGCAGCTTGGCCGACTCCCAGCAGTTCTTC.

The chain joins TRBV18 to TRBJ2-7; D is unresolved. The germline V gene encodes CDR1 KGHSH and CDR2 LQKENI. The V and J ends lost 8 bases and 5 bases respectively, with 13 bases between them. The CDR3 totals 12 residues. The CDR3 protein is CASALNRDEQYF. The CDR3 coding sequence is TGTGCCAGCGCATTAAACCGGGACGAGCAGTACTTC.

CDR3 residues: CSASVRNTEAFF. The DNA of the CDR3 is TGCAGTGCTAGTGTTAGGAACACTGAAGCTTTCTTT. This chain links TRBV20-1 with TRBJ1-1, with D uncertain. The CDR3 loop spans 12 amino acids. Germline CDR1 and CDR2: DFQATT and SNEGSKA (reference sequence). Trimming cost V 3 bases and J 1 base, with 6 bases left between them.

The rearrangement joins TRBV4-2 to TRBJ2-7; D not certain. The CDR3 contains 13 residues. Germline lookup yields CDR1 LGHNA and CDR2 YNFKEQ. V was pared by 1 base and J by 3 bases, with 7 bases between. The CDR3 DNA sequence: TGTGCCAGCAGCCAAGTTCTTGGCTACGAGCAGTACTTC. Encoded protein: CASSQVLGYEQYF.

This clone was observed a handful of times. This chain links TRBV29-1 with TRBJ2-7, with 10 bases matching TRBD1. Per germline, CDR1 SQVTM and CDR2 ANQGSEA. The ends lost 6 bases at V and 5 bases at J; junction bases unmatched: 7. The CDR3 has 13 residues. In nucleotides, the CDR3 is TGCAGCGTCCCGGGACAGGGGAAGAACGAGCAGTACTTC. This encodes CSVPGQGKNEQYF.

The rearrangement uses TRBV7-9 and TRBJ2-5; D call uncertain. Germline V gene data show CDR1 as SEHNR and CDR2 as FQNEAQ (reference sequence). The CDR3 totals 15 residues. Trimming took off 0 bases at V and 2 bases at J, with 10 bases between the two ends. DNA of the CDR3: TGTGCCAGCAGCTTAGCTTCGACAAGTCAAGAGACCCAGTACTTC. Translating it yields CASSLASTSQETQYF. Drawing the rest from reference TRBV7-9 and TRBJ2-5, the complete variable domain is DTGVSQNPRHKITKRGQNVTFRCDPISEHNRLYWYRQTLGQGPEFLTYFQNEAQLEKSRLLSDRFSAERPKGSFSTLEIQRTEQGDSAMYLCASSLASTSQETQYFGPGTRLLVL.

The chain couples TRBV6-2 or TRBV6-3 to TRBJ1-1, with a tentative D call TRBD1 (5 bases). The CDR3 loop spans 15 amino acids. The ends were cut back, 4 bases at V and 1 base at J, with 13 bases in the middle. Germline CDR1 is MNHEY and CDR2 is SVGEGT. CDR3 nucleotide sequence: TGTGCCAGCAGTTCATCCGGGACGCAGAACACTGAAGCTTTCTTT. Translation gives CASSSSGTQNTEAFF.

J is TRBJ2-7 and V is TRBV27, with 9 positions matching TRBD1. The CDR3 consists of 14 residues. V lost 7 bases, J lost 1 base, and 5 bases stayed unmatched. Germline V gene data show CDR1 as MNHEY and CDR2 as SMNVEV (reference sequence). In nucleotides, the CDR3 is TGTGCCAGCATCGGGGGACAGGGTTCCTACGAGCAGTACTTC. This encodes CASIGGQGSYEQYF.

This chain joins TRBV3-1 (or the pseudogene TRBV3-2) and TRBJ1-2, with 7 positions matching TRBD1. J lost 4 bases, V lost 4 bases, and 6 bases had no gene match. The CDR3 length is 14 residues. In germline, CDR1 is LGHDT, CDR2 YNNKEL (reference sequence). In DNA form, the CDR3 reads TGTGCCAGCAGCCCGTCGACAGGGACCTATGGCTACACCTTC. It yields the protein CASSPSTGTYGYTF.

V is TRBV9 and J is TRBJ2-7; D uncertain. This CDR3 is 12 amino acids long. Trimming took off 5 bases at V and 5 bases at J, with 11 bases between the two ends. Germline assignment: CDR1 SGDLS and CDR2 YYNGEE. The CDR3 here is CASSRARDEQYF. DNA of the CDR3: TGTGCCAGCAGTAGGGCGCGTGACGAGCAGTACTTC. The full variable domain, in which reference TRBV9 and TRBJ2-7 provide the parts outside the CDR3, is DSGVTQTPKHLITATGQRVTLRCSPRSGDLSVYWYQQSLDQGLQFLIQYYNGEERAKGNILERFSAQQFPDLHSELNLSSLELGDSALYFCASSRARDEQYFGPGTRLTVT.

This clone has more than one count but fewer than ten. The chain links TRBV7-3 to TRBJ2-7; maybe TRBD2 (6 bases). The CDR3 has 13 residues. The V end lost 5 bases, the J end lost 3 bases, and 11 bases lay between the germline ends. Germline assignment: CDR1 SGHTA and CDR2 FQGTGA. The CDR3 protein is CASSPAGSYEQYF. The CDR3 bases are TGTGCCAGCAGCCCCGCCGGGAGCTACGAGCAGTACTTC.